Presented here are 12 T cell receptor beta chains from one specimen sequenced in a study of response to subunit inactivated influenza vaccine (dated by TCRdb to the late 2010s). The library was obtained by RT-PCR. The data were produced on an Illumina HiSeq 2500. The public reads were reanalyzed by TCRdb: fastp trimming at Q25, MiXCR alignment, in-frame beta chains only. Every CDR3 protein is listed once, alongside the most common genes and DNA of its rows. Present in this sample are about 570,000 distinct CDR3 sequences, approximately 10% of which were seen just once. About 10% of the sample belongs to the ten largest clones. This same sample was also part of a study on T cells expressing NK-cell markers. Per that second paper: TCR beta cDNA libraries were prepared using 5'RACE template switching, which introduced a universal primer site and unique molecular identifiers.

This specimen was PBMCs from blood, taken on the day of vaccination. The source of these receptors is a man in his forties or fifties who received an inactivated influenza vaccine. Donor details come from another sample of the same person, matched by shared clones.

This clonotype was seen only a few times. V and J are TRBV2 and TRBJ2-2, with 8 bases fitting TRBD1. V was pared by 6 bases and J by 6 bases, with 9 bases of the junction left unmatched. This CDR3 has 15 amino acids. Per germline, CDR1 SNHLY and CDR2 FYNNEI. CDR3 residues: CASRMGTGHPGELFF. The CDR3 nucleotides read TGTGCCAGCAGAATGGGGACAGGCCACCCCGGGGAGCTGTTTTTT.

This clonotype has a count of ten or more. CDR3 sequence reads: CASSRRNTGATEAFF. The CDR3 DNA reads TGTGCCAGCAGCCGGCGTAACACGGGGGCCACTGAAGCTTTCTTT. The V call is TRBV11-1, the J call TRBJ1-1; TRBD1 is a possible D gene (6 bases). Trimming stripped 5 bases from V and 4 bases from J, with 17 bases between. This CDR3 is 15 amino acids long. Germline V lookup: CDR1 SGHAT, CDR2 FQDESV (reference sequence).

This clonotype was seen at least ten times. V and J are TRBV4-1 and TRBJ1-2; D call uncertain. V was trimmed by 0 bases and J by 2 bases, leaving 7 bases between them. CDR1 and CDR2 (germline): MGHRA, YSYEKL. This CDR3 has 14 residues. CDR3 DNA sequence: TGCGCCAGCAGCCAAGATCCTAAAAACTATGGCTACACCTTC. Protein: CASSQDPKNYGYTF.

V is TRBV28 and J is TRBJ2-7, with 11 bases that match TRBD1. CDR1 MDHEN and CDR2 SYDVKM come from the germline V gene. This CDR3 has 16 amino acids. V shed 2 bases, J shed 3 bases, and the junction held 6 bases outside the gene matches. The CDR3: CASSLAGTGGSYEQYF. CDR3 bases: TGTGCCAGCAGTTTAGCTGGGACAGGGGGTAGCTACGAGCAGTACTTC.

This clonotype was seen a few times. The V call is TRBV28, the J call TRBJ2-7, with D tentatively TRBD1 (6 bases). CDR1 and CDR2 (germline): MDHEN, SYDVKM. The CDR3 is 13 amino acids. Trimming removed 10 bases at V and 6 bases at J, with 19 bases between. The CDR3 region has the DNA TGTGCCACCCATCCCACAGGGCTACTCGAGCAGTACTTC. Its protein is CATHPTGLLEQYF.

The V call is TRBV6-5, the J call TRBJ1-6; D not resolved. CDR3 length equals 15 residues. Trimming took off 0 bases at V and 8 bases at J, with 11 bases between the two ends. CDR1 and CDR2 from the germline V gene are MNHEY and SVGAGI. Here the CDR3 reads CASSYSSVLDSPLHF. The CDR3 DNA sequence: TGTGCCAGCAGTTACTCGTCCGTTTTGGATTCACCCCTCCACTTT.

The table lists this clonotype with a few counts. The chain joins TRBV12-3 or TRBV12-4 to TRBJ1-2; 7 bases agree with TRBD1. Trimming took 4 bases from V and 4 from J; bases not matched to a gene: 3. The CDR3 loop spans 13 amino acids. CDR3 residues: CASSSTGLYGYTF. The DNA for the CDR3 is TGTGCCAGCAGTTCGACAGGGCTCTATGGCTACACCTTC.

This clonotype was counted between two and nine times. The rearrangement uses TRBV4-2 and TRBJ2-1, with D uncertain. CDR1 and CDR2 from the germline V gene are LGHNA and YNFKEQ. V gave up 0 bases and J gave up 0 bases, with 18 bases separating them. The CDR3 has 19 amino acids. The CDR3 bases are TGTGCCAGCAGCCAAGAGAGGTCCCCGTTTGCCGGCTCCTACAATGAGCAGTTCTTC. The encoded protein is CASSQERSPFAGSYNEQFF.

This clonotype was seen a handful of times. The V call is TRBV2, the J call TRBJ2-3; the D gene could be TRBD1 or TRBD2 (5 bases each). Germline assignment: CDR1 SNHLY and CDR2 FYNNEI. This CDR3 contains 15 residues. V lost 8 bases and J lost 5, with 20 bases in between. The CDR3 loop reads CASGTETFIGDTQYF. Here the CDR3 DNA reads TGTGCCAGCGGGACCGAGACGTTCATAGGAGATACGCAGTATTTT.

Only a few counts were recorded for this clonotype. The gene calls are TRBV5-1 and TRBJ2-7, with D hard to call. Germline assignment: CDR1 SGHRS and CDR2 YFSETQ. This CDR3 contains 11 residues. The germline V and J ends were trimmed by 3 bases and 6 bases, with 7 bases remaining between them. CDR3 sequence: CASSSASEQYF. For the CDR3, the DNA is TGCGCCAGCAGCTCGGCCTCCGAGCAGTACTTC.

This clonotype was recorded many times. This chain's CDR3 is CASSPPQGGEQFF. The DNA for the CDR3 is TGCGCCAGCAGCCCTCCCCAGGGGGGTGAGCAGTTCTTC. This chain links TRBV5-1 with TRBJ2-1, with TRBD1 as a possible D gene (7 bases). Trimming stripped 4 bases from V and 9 bases from J, with 14 bases between. CDR3 length equals 13 residues. CDR1 and CDR2 from the germline V gene are SGHRS and YFSETQ.

The rearrangement joins TRBV7-2 to TRBJ2-2; D is ambiguous. Germline assignment: CDR1 SGHTA and CDR2 FQGNSA. The length of the CDR3 is 13 residues. V lost 4 bases and J 7 bases, leaving 10 bases between the germline ends. The CDR3 DNA reads TGTGCCAGCAGCTCCAACGTTCGCGGGGAGCTGTTTTTT. It encodes CASSSNVRGELFF.